The 5 T cell receptor beta chains listed next were all sequenced from one sample in a study of shared T cell receptors in the human thymus. Data came from immunoSEQ multiplex PCR; TCRdb stores just in-frame clones and leaves some out. The data hold some 760,000 clones, with approximately 85% observed a single time. These data also formed part of another study, on human thymus T cells.

The specimen was thymocytes. The source of these receptors is a girl less than two years old with a congenital heart defect.

The chain carries TRBV2 and TRBJ1-2; a weak D match, TRBD1 (6 bases). CDR3 length: 14 residues. V lost 6 bases, J lost 2 bases, and 13 bases lay in between. CDR1 and CDR2 from the germline V gene are SNHLY and FYNNEI. CDR3 protein: CASRKTGPNYGYTF. The DNA of the CDR3 is TGTGCCAGCAGGAAGACAGGACCCAACTATGGCTACACCTTC. Together with reference TRBV2 and TRBJ1-2, the CDR3 gives the full variable domain: EPEVTQTPSHQVTQMGQEVILRCVPISNHLYFYWYRQILGQKVEFLVSFYNNEISEKSEIFDDQFSVERPDGSNFTLKIRSTKLEDSAMYFCASRKTGPNYGYTFGSGTRLTVV.

About this clone: One end of the junction does not line up with germline, which may come from a read error. The V gene is TRBV7-9, the J gene TRBJ2-7, with D possibly being TRBD1 (5 bases). Germline V CDR1 and CDR2: SEHNR, FQNEAQ (reference sequence). The CDR3 runs 10 residues. The CDR3 bases are TGTGCCAGCAGCTTGGGTTCAGGGCACTTC. The encoded protein is CASSLGSGHF.

The genes are TRBV5-1 and TRBJ1-1; D possibly corresponds to TRBD1 (6 bases). Looked up from germline, CDR1 is SGHRS and CDR2 is YFSETQ. This CDR3 contains 16 residues. The V end lost 4 bases, the J end lost 2 bases, and 18 bases lay between the germline ends. CDR3 in amino acids: CASSGLDSILNTEAFF. CDR3 DNA sequence: TGCGCCAGCAGCGGACTGGACAGCATCTTAAACACTGAAGCTTTCTTT.

The gene calls are TRBV5-6 and TRBJ2-7; D not certain. The germline V gene has CDR1 SGHDT and CDR2 YYEEEE. The CDR3 is made up of 14 amino acids. The germline V and J ends were trimmed by 2 bases and 2 bases, with 11 bases remaining between them. The CDR3 region is CASSFHSLTYEQYF. The CDR3 nucleotides are TGTGCCAGCAGCTTCCACAGCCTCACCTACGAGCAGTACTTC.

The gene calls are TRBV7-2 and TRBJ1-1; D remains ambiguous. The germline V and J ends were trimmed by 5 bases and 7 bases, with 11 bases remaining between them. Per the germline V gene, CDR1 is SGHTA and CDR2 is FQGNSA. The CDR3 is made up of 12 amino acids. CDR3 coding DNA: TGTGCCAGCAGCATCGGAGAAATTGAAGCTTTCTTT. It specifies CASSIGEIEAFF. The full variable domain, with the rest looked up from reference TRBV7-2 and TRBJ1-1, is GAGVSQSPSNKVTEKGKDVELRCDPISGHTALYWYRQSLGQGLEFLIYFQGNSAPDKSGLPSDRFSAERTGGSVSTLTIQRTQQEDSAVYLCASSIGEIEAFFGQGTRLTVV.